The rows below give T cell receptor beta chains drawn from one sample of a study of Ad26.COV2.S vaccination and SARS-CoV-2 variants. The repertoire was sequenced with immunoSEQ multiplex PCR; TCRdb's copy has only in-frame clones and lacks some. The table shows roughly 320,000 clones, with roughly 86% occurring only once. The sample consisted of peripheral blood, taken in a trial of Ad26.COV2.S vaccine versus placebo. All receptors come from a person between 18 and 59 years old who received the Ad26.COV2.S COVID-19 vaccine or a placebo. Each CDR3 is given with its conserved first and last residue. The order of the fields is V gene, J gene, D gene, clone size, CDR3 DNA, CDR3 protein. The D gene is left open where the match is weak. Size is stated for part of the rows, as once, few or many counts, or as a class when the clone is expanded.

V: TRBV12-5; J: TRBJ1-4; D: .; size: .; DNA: TGTGCTAGTGGTTTGCCACTGGCTGGGGGCTACCCTAATGAAAAACTGTTTTTT; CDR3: CASGLPLAGGYPNEKLFF
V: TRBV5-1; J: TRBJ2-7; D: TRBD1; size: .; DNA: TGCGCCAGCAGCCGATCACCGGGACAGGGCAACGAGCAGTACTTC; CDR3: CASSRSPGQGNEQYF
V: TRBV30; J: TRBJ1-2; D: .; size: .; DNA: TGTGCCTGGAGGTCCTTACCCCCAGGCAGGTTCGGGAGCTACACCTTC; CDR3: CAWRSLPPGRFGSYTF
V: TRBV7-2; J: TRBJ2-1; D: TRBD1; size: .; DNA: TGTGCCAGCAGCATCACCGGGACAGGGGGCTACAATGAGCAGTTCTTC; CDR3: CASSITGTGGYNEQFF
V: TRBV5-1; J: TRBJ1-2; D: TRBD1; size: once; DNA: TGCGCCAGCAGCAAGGGTCCGGGACAGGGTTCCGGTGGCTACACCTTC; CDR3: CASSKGPGQGSGGYTF
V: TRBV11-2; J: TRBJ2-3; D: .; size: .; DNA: TGTGCCAGCGACGGCCAGGGCACAGATACGCAGTATTTT; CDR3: CASDGQGTDTQYF
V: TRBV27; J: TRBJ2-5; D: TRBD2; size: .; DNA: TGTGCCAGCAGTCTCAGCGGGGGGGATCAAGAGACCCAGTACTTC; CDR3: CASSLSGGDQETQYF
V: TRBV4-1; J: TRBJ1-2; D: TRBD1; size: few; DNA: TGCGCCAGCAGCCCTAGACAGGGGGCGTCCTATGGCTACACCTTC; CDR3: CASSPRQGASYGYTF
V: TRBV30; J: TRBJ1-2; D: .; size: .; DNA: TGTGCCTGGAGTCCCGGGGCGGGGTCGACTGGCTACACCTTC; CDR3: CAWSPGAGSTGYTF
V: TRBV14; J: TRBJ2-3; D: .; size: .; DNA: TGTGCCAGCAGCCAAGGTCGCTTCTCTGTGGATACGCAGTATTTT; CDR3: CASSQGRFSVDTQYF
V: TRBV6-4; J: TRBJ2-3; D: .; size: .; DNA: TGTGCCAGCAGTCTAAGCACAGATACGCAGTATTTT; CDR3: CASSLSTDTQYF
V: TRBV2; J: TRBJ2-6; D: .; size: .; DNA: TGTGCCATCACCCGGCGGACAGATGGGGCCAACGTCCTGACTTTC; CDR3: CAITRRTDGANVLTF
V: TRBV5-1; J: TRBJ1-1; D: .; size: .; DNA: TGCGCCAGCAGCCCAGGCCCGGACACTGAAGCTTTCTTT; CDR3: CASSPGPDTEAFF
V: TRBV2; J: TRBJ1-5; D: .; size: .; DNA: TGTGCCAGCTCCAGGGTTTATAGCAATCAGCCCCAGCATTTT; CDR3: CASSRVYSNQPQHF
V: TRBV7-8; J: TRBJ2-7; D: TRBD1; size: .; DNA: TGTGCCAGCAGAACACCCGGGACAGCCTCCTACGAGCAGTACTTC; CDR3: CASRTPGTASYEQYF
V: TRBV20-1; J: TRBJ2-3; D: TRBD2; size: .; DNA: TGCAGTGCTAGTCTGCTAGCGGGGGGCGTAGCAGATACGCAGTATTTT; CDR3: CSASLLAGGVADTQYF
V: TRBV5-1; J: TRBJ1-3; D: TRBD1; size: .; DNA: TGCGCCAGCAGCGGAGGGGGCGGTGGAAACACCATATATTTT; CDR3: CASSGGGGGNTIYF
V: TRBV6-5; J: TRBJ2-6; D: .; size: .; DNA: TGTGCCAGCAGGCCTGGGGTGTCTGGGGCCAACGTCCTGACTTTC; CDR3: CASRPGVSGANVLTF
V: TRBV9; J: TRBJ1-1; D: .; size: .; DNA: TGTGCCAGCAGCGTAGATGGGGGGTTCGGGGGAATAGAAGCTTTCTTT; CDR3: CASSVDGGFGGIEAFF
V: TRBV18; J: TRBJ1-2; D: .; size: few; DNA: TGTGCCAGCTCAACCGCCCTAGGGCAGGGCTATGGCTACACCTTC; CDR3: CASSTALGQGYGYTF
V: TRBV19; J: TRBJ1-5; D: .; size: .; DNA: TGTGCCAGTAGTATAGATCCCTACGGAAATCAGCCCCAGCATTTT; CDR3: CASSIDPYGNQPQHF
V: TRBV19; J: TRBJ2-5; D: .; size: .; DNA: TGTGCCAGTAGTAAGGCGTTAGGCCAAGAGACCCAGTACTTC; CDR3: CASSKALGQETQYF
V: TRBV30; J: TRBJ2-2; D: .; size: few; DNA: TGTGCCTGGAGTGTACGGCAGCCGTTTTGGCGAAGTGGCACCGGGGAGCTGTTTTTT; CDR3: CAWSVRQPFWRSGTGELFF
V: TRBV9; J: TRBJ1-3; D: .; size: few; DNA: TGTGCCAGCAGCGTAGGTGGGAACTCTGGAAACACCATATATTTT; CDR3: CASSVGGNSGNTIYF
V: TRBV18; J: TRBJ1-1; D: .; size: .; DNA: TGTGCCAGCTCACCACTTGTGTCAGTCGTCACTGAAGCTTTCTTT; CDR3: CASSPLVSVVTEAFF
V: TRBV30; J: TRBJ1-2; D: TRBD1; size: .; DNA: TGTGCCTCCGGGACAGGGGTACTTGGCTACACCTTC; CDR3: CASGTGVLGYTF
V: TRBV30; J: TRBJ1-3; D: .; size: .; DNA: TGTGCCTGGAGTGAGGGCTTCTCTGGAAACACCATATATTTT; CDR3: CAWSEGFSGNTIYF
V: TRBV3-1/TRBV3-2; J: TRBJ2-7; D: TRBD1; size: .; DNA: TGTGCCAGCAGCCATTACACAGGGGGCTACGAGCAGTACTTC; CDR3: CASSHYTGGYEQYF
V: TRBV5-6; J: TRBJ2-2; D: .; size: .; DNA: TGTGCCAGCAGCACCGGGGCCCGTGGCGCCGGGGAGCTGTTTTTT; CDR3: CASSTGARGAGELFF